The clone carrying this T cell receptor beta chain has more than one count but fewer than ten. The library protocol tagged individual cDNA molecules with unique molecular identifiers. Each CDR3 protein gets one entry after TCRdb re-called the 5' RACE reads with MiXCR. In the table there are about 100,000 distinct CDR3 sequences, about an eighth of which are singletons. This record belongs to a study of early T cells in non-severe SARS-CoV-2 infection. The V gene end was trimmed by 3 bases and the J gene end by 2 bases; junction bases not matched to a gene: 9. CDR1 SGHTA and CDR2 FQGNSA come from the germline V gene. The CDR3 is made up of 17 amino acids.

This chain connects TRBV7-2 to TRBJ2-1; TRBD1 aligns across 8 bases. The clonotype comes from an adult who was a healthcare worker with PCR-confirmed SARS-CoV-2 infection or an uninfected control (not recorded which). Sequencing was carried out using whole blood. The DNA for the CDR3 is TGTGCCAGCAGCTTCAACAGGGGGGAGATAACCTACAATGAGCAGTTCTTC. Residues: CASSFNRGEITYNEQFF.